A single TCR beta chain is shown here with its context. This sample is drawn from a study of blood T cell repertoires in COVID-19. For the study at large: The origin of the acute and convalescent COVID-19 samples was the United States, Italy and Spain. Sources were T cells, B-cell-depleted T cells, or PBMCs; the material itself was cDNA or gDNA.

In the authors' methods: By means of reference gene primer amplification, nucleated cell counts were estimated. Profiling relied on immunoSEQ multiplex PCR, and the TCRdb table lists in-frame clones only, not all of them. V and J calls and clone size come straight from that table; D and trimming were deduced from the DNA. Here the sample spans more than 110,000 clones, approximately 78% being singletons. Material: peripheral blood. The source of this sequence is a woman of 80 years or more with acute or convalescent COVID-19.

DNA of the CDR3: TGTGCCATCAGTGGTCGCCCTGGGGGGGCGAACACCGGGGAGCTGTTTTTT. It yields the protein CAISGRPGGANTGELFF. This chain connects TRBV10-3 to TRBJ2-2; 7 bases are shared with TRBD2. Per germline, CDR1 ENHRY and CDR2 SYGVKD. J lost 0 bases, V lost 4 bases, and 8 bases had no gene match. This CDR3 has 17 amino acids.